Listed below are T cell receptor beta chains from one sample, sequenced in a study of blood T cell repertoires in COVID-19. The method was immunoSEQ multiplex PCR; TCRdb's version includes in-frame clones alone and lacks a portion of them. The data show around 80,000 clones, 70% to 85% seen once. The sequenced material came from peripheral blood. The source of these receptors is a human donor in a cohort sampled during active COVID-19. Both conserved end residues are part of each CDR3. A D gene is named only where the DNA matches it firmly. Size is omitted from some rows. Given values are once, few, many or a class for expanded clones.

j_gene | d_gene | abundance | v_gene | CDR3nt | CDR3aa
TRBJ2-7 | NA | NA | TRBV4-1 | TGCGCCAGCAGCCGAACAGGGATCGGGTCGGGATACGAGCAGTACTTC | CASSRTGIGSGYEQYF
TRBJ2-4 | TRBD2 | NA | TRBV27 | TGTGCCAGCAGTGCGGATTTGACTAGCGTAGCCAAAAACATTCAGTACTTC | CASSADLTSVAKNIQYF
TRBJ2-4 | NA | NA | TRBV2 | TGTGCCAGCAGTGAAGGGGCGGGGCTGGGGCACATTCAGTACTTC | CASSEGAGLGHIQYF
TRBJ2-5 | NA | NA | TRBV4-1 | TGCGCCAGCAGCCAAAAAACCACCGGGGACACGGTGGAGACCCAGTACTTC | CASSQKTTGDTVETQYF
TRBJ2-7 | TRBD2 | NA | TRBV5-1 | TGCGCCAGCACCCACGGGGCTAGCGGATCCTACGAGCAGTACTTC | CASTHGASGSYEQYF
TRBJ1-2 | TRBD1 | NA | TRBV14 | TGTGCCAGCAGCCCCCGACAGGGGGCAGGAAACTATGGCTACACCTTC | CASSPRQGAGNYGYTF
TRBJ2-2 | NA | NA | TRBV18 | TGTGCCAGCTCACCACGAACTAGCCATAGCACCGGGGAGCTGTTTTTT | CASSPRTSHSTGELFF
TRBJ1-1 | TRBD1 | few | TRBV5-4 | TGTGCCAGCAGCTTCGGACAGGGCGAACGGGGTGAAGCTTTCTTT | CASSFGQGERGEAFF
TRBJ1-2 | TRBD1 | NA | TRBV6-7 | TGTGCCAGCAGTTACTCGAACAGGGGGCGGTTAGGCCTCTATGGCTACACCTTC | CASSYSNRGRLGLYGYTF
TRBJ1-1 | TRBD1 | many | TRBV5-1 | TGCGCCAGCACCTTGGCTGGACAGGGAGGCACTGAAGCTTTCTTT | CASTLAGQGGTEAFF
TRBJ2-1 | TRBD2 | NA | TRBV6-4 | TGTGCCAGCAGGCCGACTAGCGGGGGGGCCCTGGAGCAGTTCTTC | CASRPTSGGALEQFF
TRBJ1-2 | TRBD1 | NA | TRBV12-3/TRBV12-4 | TGTGCCAGCAGTCTCACAGGGGACTATGGCTACACCTTC | CASSLTGDYGYTF
TRBJ1-5 | NA | NA | TRBV7-8 | TGTGCCAGCAGCTTAGCGGAGGTTTATAGCAATCAGCCCCAGCATTTT | CASSLAEVYSNQPQHF
TRBJ2-3 | TRBD2 | NA | TRBV10-3 | TGTGCCATCAGTGAGTTTGGAGCGGGGGGCACAGATACGCAGTATTTT | CAISEFGAGGTDTQYF
TRBJ2-4 | TRBD2 | NA | TRBV11-2 | TGTGCCAGCAGCTTAGATGGTTGGCTAGCGGGGGGGCTAGCCAAAAACATTCAGTACTTC | CASSLDGWLAGGLAKNIQYF
TRBJ1-2 | TRBD1 | NA | TRBV7-3 | TGTGCCAGCAGCTCCCTGGGACAGCTTCCTTCTGGCTACACCTTC | CASSSLGQLPSGYTF
TRBJ1-2 | NA | NA | TRBV6-5 | TGTGCCAGCAACAGGGAACTTAACTATGGCTACACCTTC | CASNRELNYGYTF
TRBJ1-4 | TRBD1 | NA | TRBV6-5 | TGTGCCAGTCGATGGACAGGGGAGGGGGAAAAACTGTTTTTT | CASRWTGEGEKLFF
TRBJ2-7 | NA | once | TRBV7-6 | TGTGCCAGCAGCCGCAGACAGGGAGGATGGGGCGAGCAGTACTTC | CASSRRQGGWGEQYF
TRBJ2-1 | TRBD2 | NA | TRBV19 | TGTGCCAGTAGCCTCACCCCGCGGCAGGGGGGGACTAGCGGGGGGATTTGGTCCTACAATGAGCAGTTCTTC | CASSLTPRQGGTSGGIWSYNEQFF
TRBJ1-5 | NA | NA | TRBV18 | TGTGCCAGCTCACTTTTCGCGGAAGGAAGCAATCAGCCCCAGCATTTT | CASSLFAEGSNQPQHF
TRBJ2-5 | TRBD2 | once | TRBV7-9 | TGTGCCAGCAGCCGGGAGGCAGAGACCCAGTACTTC | CASSREAETQYF
TRBJ2-1 | NA | NA | TRBV7-9 | TGTGCCAGCAGCTTATCAGGCCCGGTCAATGAGCAGTTCTTC | CASSLSGPVNEQFF
TRBJ2-2 | TRBD2 | NA | TRBV9 | TGTGCCAGCAGCGAGACTAGCGGGGCTGCCGGGGAGCTGTTTTTT | CASSETSGAAGELFF
TRBJ2-5 | TRBD2 | few | TRBV4-1 | TGCGCCAGCAGCCCCGGACTAGCGGGGGGGCAAGAGACCCAGTACTTC | CASSPGLAGGQETQYF
TRBJ1-6 | TRBD1 | few | TRBV12-5 | TGTGCTAGCCAAGACAGGGGGCTTTCACCCCTCCACTTT | CASQDRGLSPLHF
TRBJ2-3 | NA | NA | TRBV2 | TGTGCCAGCAGTGACTCAGATACGCAGTATTTT | CASSDSDTQYF
TRBJ2-1 | TRBD1 | few | TRBV19 | TGTGCCAGTAGTATCCCAGGGGGCGCTTACAATGAGCAGTTCTTC | CASSIPGGAYNEQFF
TRBJ1-2 | TRBD1 | few | TRBV2 | TGTGCCAGCCTACTGGGACAGGGGGTCTTGGGCTACACCTTC | CASLLGQGVLGYTF
TRBJ2-1 | NA | once | TRBV7-9 | TGTGCCAGCAGCCCCGCCCCGAGGTTTAACAATGAGCAGTTCTTC | CASSPAPRFNNEQFF
TRBJ2-7 | TRBD2 | NA | TRBV19 | TGTGCCAGTACCTACGCCGCTACGACTAGCGGGGGGCGCACCTACGAGCAGTACTTC | CASTYAATTSGGRTYEQYF